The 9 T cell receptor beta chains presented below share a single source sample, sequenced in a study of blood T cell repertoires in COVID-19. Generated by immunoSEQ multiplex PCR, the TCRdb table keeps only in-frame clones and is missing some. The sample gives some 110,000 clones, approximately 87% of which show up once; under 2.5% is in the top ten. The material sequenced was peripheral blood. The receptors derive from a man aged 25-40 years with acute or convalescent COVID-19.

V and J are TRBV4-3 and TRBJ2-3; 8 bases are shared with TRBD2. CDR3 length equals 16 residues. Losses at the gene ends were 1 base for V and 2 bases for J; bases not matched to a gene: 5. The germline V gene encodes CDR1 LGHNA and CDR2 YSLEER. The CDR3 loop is CASSQAERGYTDTQYF. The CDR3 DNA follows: TGCGCCAGCAGCCAAGCAGAGCGGGGGTACACAGATACGCAGTATTTT.

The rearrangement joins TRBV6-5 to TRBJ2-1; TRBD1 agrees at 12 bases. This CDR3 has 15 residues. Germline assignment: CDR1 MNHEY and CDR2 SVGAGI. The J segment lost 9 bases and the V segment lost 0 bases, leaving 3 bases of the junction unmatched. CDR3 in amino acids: CASSYSGTGGREQFF. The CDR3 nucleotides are TGTGCCAGCAGTTACTCCGGGACAGGGGGCCGTGAGCAGTTCTTC.

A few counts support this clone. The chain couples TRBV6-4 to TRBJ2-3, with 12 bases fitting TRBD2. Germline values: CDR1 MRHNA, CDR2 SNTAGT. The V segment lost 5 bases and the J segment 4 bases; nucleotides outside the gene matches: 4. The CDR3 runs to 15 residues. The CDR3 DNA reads TGTGCCAGCAGTCGGACTAGCGGGGCAGCAGATACGCAGTATTTT. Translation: CASSRTSGAADTQYF.

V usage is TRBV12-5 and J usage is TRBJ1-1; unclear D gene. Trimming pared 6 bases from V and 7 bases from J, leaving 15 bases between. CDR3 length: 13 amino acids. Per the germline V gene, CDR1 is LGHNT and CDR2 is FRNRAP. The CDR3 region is CASGPPRLREAFF. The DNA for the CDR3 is TGTGCTAGTGGCCCTCCCCGACTCCGTGAAGCTTTCTTT. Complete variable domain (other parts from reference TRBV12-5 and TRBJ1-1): DARVTQTPRHKVTEMGQEVTMRCQPILGHNTVFWYRQTMMQGLELLAYFRNRAPLDDSGMPKDRFSAEMPDATLATLKIQPSEPRDSAVYFCASGPPRLREAFFGQGTRLTVV.

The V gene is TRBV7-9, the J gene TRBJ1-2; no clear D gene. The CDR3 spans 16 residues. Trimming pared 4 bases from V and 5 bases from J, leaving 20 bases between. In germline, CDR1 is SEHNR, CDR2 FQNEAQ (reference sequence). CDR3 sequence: CASSSITFLHLYGYTF. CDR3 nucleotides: TGTGCCAGCAGCTCCATTACCTTCCTGCACTTATATGGCTACACCTTC.

The CDR3 loop is CATSDLTGELFF. As DNA, the CDR3 is TGTGCCACCAGTGATCTCACCGGGGAGCTGTTTTTT. J is TRBJ2-2 and V is TRBV24-1; D not resolved. V lost 3 bases and J 4 bases, leaving 2 bases between the germline ends. The CDR3 is 12 residues long. CDR1 is KGHDR and CDR2 is SFDVKD in the germline V gene.

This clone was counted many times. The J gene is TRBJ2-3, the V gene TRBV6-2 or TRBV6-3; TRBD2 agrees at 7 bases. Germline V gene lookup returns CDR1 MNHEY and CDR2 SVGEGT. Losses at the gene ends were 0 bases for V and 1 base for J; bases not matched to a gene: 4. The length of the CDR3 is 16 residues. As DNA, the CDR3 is TGTGCCAGCAGTTACTCCGGCGGGAGAGGCACAGATACGCAGTATTTT. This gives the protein CASSYSGGRGTDTQYF.

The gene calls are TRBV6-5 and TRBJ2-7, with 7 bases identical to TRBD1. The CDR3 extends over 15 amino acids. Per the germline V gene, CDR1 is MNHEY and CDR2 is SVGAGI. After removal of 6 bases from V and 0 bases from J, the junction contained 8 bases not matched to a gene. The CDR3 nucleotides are TGTGCCAGCAGCACAGGGGCGACTCTCTCCTACGAGCAGTACGTC. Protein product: CASSTGATLSYEQYV.

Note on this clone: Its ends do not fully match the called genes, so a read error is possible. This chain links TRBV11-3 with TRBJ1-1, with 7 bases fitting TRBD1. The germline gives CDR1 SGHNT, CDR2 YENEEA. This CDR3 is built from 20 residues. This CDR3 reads CASSLERGRDSNYLGTAAGF. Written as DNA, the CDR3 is TGTGCCAGCAGCTTAGAGAGGGGGCGGGACAGCAACTATCTTGGCACGGCCGCCGGTTTT.